The rows below give T cell receptor beta chains drawn from one sample of a study of patients and donors after allogeneic stem cell transplantation. Via MiXCR, TCRdb re-called the RT-PCR reads, giving one row per CDR3 protein. The table has roughly 940,000 distinct CDR3 sequences, more than 15% seen once. What was sequenced was blood, either unsorted or a sorted T cell fraction (not recorded which). These receptors were taken from a human donor who was either an allogeneic HSCT recipient or a stem cell or donor lymphocyte infusion donor (not recorded which). It is not recorded whose cells these are; they may come from a transplant donor. Both conserved end residues are trimmed from each CDR3.

TRBJ2-3	TRBV9	ASSVLGRAITDTQY
TRBJ2-1	TRBV19	ASSATGNEQF
TRBJ1-1	TRBV6-5	ASSSPFGGASTEAF
TRBJ2-7	TRBV18	ASSPDRVQENEQY
TRBJ2-7	TRBV20-1	SARDAGDRAHEQY
TRBJ1-5	TRBV10-2	ASSDRDQPQH
TRBJ1-2	TRBV20-1	SARDSGPSGYT
TRBJ2-1	TRBV24-1	ATSDFGPYNEQF
TRBJ1-1	TRBV4-1	ASSQGLDEAF
TRBJ2-4	TRBV20-1	SATAGGIQY
TRBJ1-6	TRBV5-5	ASTTEANYNSPLH
TRBJ2-7	TRBV12-3/TRBV12-4	ASSPETGASYEQY
TRBJ1-5	TRBV10-3	AISEEGSNQPQH
TRBJ2-3	TRBV3-1	ASSHTITDTQY
TRBJ2-3	TRBV7-2	ASSLTLDTDTQY
TRBJ2-7	TRBV5-1	ASSLVGGFEQY
TRBJ1-4	TRBV20-1	SARDSQGGEKLF
TRBJ1-6	TRBV7-2	ASTYDLRQTYNSPLH
TRBJ1-2	TRBV29-1	SVVIRSRRQGHYGYT
TRBJ2-1	TRBV20-1	SVLDYLIHNEQF
TRBJ1-5	TRBV12-3/TRBV12-4	ASSPGESNQPQH
TRBJ2-4	TRBV7-9	ASSSDSQKLLLGY
TRBJ2-1	TRBV7-2	ASSFRGAKVQF
TRBJ2-3	TRBV7-3	ASSPPQVGNTQY
TRBJ2-3	TRBV11-2	ASSGTGSDTQY
TRBJ2-1	TRBV20-1	SARGPKNNEQF
TRBJ2-3	TRBV9	ASSVGVGFTDTQY
TRBJ2-4	TRBV20-1	SAGDIKNIQY
TRBJ2-7	TRBV20-1	SASSLSSGHYEQY
TRBJ2-1	TRBV5-1	ASSSGTSGSLFSYNEQF
TRBJ1-2	TRBV2	ASKNQQGANYGYT
TRBJ2-2	TRBV27	ASSWGSYTGELF
TRBJ2-7	TRBV10-3	AISNGQTLSLWEQY
TRBJ2-7	TRBV20-1	SASSGTGGYEQY
TRBJ2-7	TRBV5-1	ASSLEGGSTYEQY